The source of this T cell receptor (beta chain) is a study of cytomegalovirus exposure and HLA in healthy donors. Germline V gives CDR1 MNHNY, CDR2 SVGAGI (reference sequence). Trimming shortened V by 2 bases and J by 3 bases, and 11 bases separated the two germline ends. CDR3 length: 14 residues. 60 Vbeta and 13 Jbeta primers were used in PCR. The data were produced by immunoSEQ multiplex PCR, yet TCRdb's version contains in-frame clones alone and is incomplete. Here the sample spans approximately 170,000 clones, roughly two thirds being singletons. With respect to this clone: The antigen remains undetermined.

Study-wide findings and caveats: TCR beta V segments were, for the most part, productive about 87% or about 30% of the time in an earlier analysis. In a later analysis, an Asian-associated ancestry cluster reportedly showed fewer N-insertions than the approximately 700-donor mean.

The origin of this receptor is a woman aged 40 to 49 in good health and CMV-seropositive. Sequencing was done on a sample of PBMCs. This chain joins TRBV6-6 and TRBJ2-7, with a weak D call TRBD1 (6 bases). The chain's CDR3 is CASSYQSGDYEQYF. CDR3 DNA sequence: TGTGCCAGCAGTTACCAATCAGGGGACTACGAGCAGTACTTC.